The source of this T cell receptor (beta chain) is a study of blood T cell repertoires in COVID-19. As for the study in general: Both acute and convalescent COVID-19 samples were obtained from the United States, Italy and Spain. Nucleic acid was either cDNA or gDNA, and it came from T cells, B-cell-depleted T cells, or PBMCs.

Germline CDR1 and CDR2: PRHDT and FYEKMQ (reference sequence). The CDR3 is 17 amino acids. V shed 5 bases, J shed 3 bases, and the junction held 12 bases outside the gene matches. This clone was observed a handful of times. In the source study's methods: By means of reference gene primer amplification, nucleated cell counts were estimated. TCRdb's table, derived via immunoSEQ multiplex PCR, lists solely in-frame clones and lacks some. V, J and clone size derive from that table, while D and trimming were established from the DNA sequence. The data contain about 190,000 clones, approximately 80% of them singletons.

Sequences were obtained from peripheral blood. The TCR comes from a human donor in a cohort sampled during active COVID-19. The V call is TRBV13, the J call TRBJ1-2, with TRBD1 matching 10 bases. The CDR3 here is CASSLRRTGTGDYGYTF. DNA of the CDR3: TGTGCCAGCAGCCTACGTAGGACCGGGACAGGGGACTATGGCTACACCTTC. Filled out from reference TRBV13 and TRBJ1-2, the complete variable domain reads AAGVIQSPRHLIKEKRETATLKCYPIPRHDTVYWYQQGPGQDPQFLISFYEKMQSDKGSIPDRFSAQQFSDYHSELNMSSLELGDSALYFCASSLRRTGTGDYGYTFGSGTRLTVV.